This is a list of T cell receptor beta chains from one sample in a study of blood T cell repertoires in COVID-19. Data came from immunoSEQ multiplex PCR; TCRdb stores just in-frame clones and leaves some out. The sample consists of some 150,000 clones, 75% to 90% of them appearing once. The specimen sequenced was peripheral blood. Receptor source: a man aged 50-60 years with active COVID-19. CDR3s include the opening cysteine and the closing phenylalanine or tryptophan. The D gene is left open where the match is weak. The listing skips clone size in some rows; elsewhere it reads once, few, many or a size class.

j_gene,d_gene,abundance,v_gene,CDR3nt,CDR3aa
TRBJ1-1,NA,NA,TRBV18,TGTGCCAGCTCACCACGAGGGCCTGAAGCTTTCTTT,CASSPRGPEAFF
TRBJ1-1,TRBD1,NA,TRBV29-1,TGCAGCGTTCTCCTCCGGACAGGGGGTTCTGAAGCTTTCTTT,CSVLLRTGGSEAFF
TRBJ1-1,TRBD1,NA,TRBV9,TGTGCCAGCAGCGTTGGTGCAGGGGGCTCCACTGAAGCTTTCTTT,CASSVGAGGSTEAFF
TRBJ2-5,NA,NA,TRBV1,TGCACCAGCAGCAAGACGCGGGGGGCGGGGATCGGAGAGACCCAGTACTTC,CTSSKTRGAGIGETQYF
TRBJ1-1,NA,few,TRBV2,TGTGCCAGCAGGGGTCAGGGGACGAACACTGAAGCTTTCTTT,CASRGQGTNTEAFF
TRBJ1-2,NA,NA,TRBV12-3/TRBV12-4,TGTGCCAGCAGTTTGAAGGGGAACTATGGCTACACCTTC,CASSLKGNYGYTF
TRBJ1-1,NA,NA,TRBV5-4,TGTGCCAGCAGCACGGGACACAACACTGAAGCTTTCTTT,CASSTGHNTEAFF
TRBJ1-1,NA,few,TRBV19,TGTGCCAGTAGTATACGGACAGTAAACACTGAAGCTTTCTTT,CASSIRTVNTEAFF
TRBJ2-1,TRBD2,NA,TRBV3-1/TRBV3-2,TGTGCCAGCAGCCGAAGGACTAGCGGGGTACAATGGGAGCAGTTCTTC,CASSRRTSGVQWEQFF
TRBJ1-5,TRBD1,NA,TRBV6-5,TGTGCCAGCAGCAGACAGGGGCCCTATCAGCCCCAGCATTTT,CASSRQGPYQPQHF
TRBJ2-5,NA,NA,TRBV10-2,TGCGCCAGCAGAGCCGGGGAGACCCAGTACTTC,CASRAGETQYF
TRBJ1-6,TRBD1,NA,TRBV19,TGTGCCAGTACAGGGGGCGAGAGGTCACCCCTCCACTTT,CASTGGERSPLHF
TRBJ1-1,NA,NA,TRBV10-3,TGTGCCATCAGTGAGTCAAAACAGGCAGGAGCCACTGAAGCTTTCTTT,CAISESKQAGATEAFF
TRBJ2-1,TRBD2,NA,TRBV18,TGTGCCAGCTCACCCGGTGGACTAGCATTAACCCGTGAGCAGTTCTTC,CASSPGGLALTREQFF
TRBJ2-5,NA,NA,TRBV3-1/TRBV3-2,TGTGCCAGCAGCCAGTCAGGCGGGAAGGAGACCCAGTACTTC,CASSQSGGKETQYF
TRBJ2-6,NA,once,TRBV15,TGTGCCACCGAGACAGGATCAAACTCTGGGGCCAACGTCCTGACTTTC,CATETGSNSGANVLTF
TRBJ2-5,NA,NA,TRBV18,TGTGCCAGCTCACCTGGACTTGAAGAGACCCAGTACTTC,CASSPGLEETQYF
TRBJ2-3,NA,NA,TRBV6-5,TGTGCCAGCAGAAATTTACTCACAGATACGCAGTATTTT,CASRNLLTDTQYF
TRBJ1-1,NA,NA,TRBV7-9,TGTGCCAGCAGTTTATTCAGGGAGAACACTGAAGCTTTCTTT,CASSLFRENTEAFF
TRBJ2-1,TRBD2,NA,TRBV18,TGTGCCAGCTCACCACCCACTAGCGGGGGGGCCTACAATGAGCAGTTCTTC,CASSPPTSGGAYNEQFF
TRBJ1-1,NA,NA,TRBV5-6,TGTGCCAGCAGCTTGGGTCTTCAAGGGACTAAGCTAACTGAAGCTTTCTTT,CASSLGLQGTKLTEAFF
TRBJ2-3,NA,once,TRBV7-9,TGTGCCAGCACCCAAGGCGGCCCAGATACGCAGTATTTT,CASTQGGPDTQYF
TRBJ1-4,TRBD1,NA,TRBV19,TGTGCCAGTTCTTCAGGGGGTGGAGAAAAACTGTTTTTT,CASSSGGGEKLFF
TRBJ1-1,NA,NA,TRBV19,TGTGCCAGTAGTATAGGGACAGTGAACACTGAAGCTTTCTTT,CASSIGTVNTEAFF
TRBJ1-1,NA,NA,TRBV7-2,TGTGCCAGCAGCGGGTTTCGACAGAACCTTGAAGCTTTCTTT,CASSGFRQNLEAFF
TRBJ1-2,TRBD1,few,TRBV19,TGTGCCAGTAGTATGAACAGGGGATATGGCTACACCTTC,CASSMNRGYGYTF
TRBJ1-3,NA,NA,TRBV7-2,TGTGCCAGCAGCCCTAGGGGGGGTGCTGGAAACACCATATATTTT,CASSPRGGAGNTIYF
TRBJ2-5,NA,NA,TRBV12-3/TRBV12-4,TGTGCCAGCAGTCCCCACGAGGGAGAGACCCAGTACTTC,CASSPHEGETQYF
TRBJ2-7,TRBD2,few,TRBV2,TGTGCCAGCACCGTTCCCGGGGCCGGGACTAGCGGGGTTCGTGAGCAGTACTTC,CASTVPGAGTSGVREQYF
TRBJ2-7,TRBD2,NA,TRBV7-2,TGTGCCAGCAGCTTAGTAGGGTCGGCTAGCGGGGGCCGGCGGGGCGAGCAGTACTTC,CASSLVGSASGGRRGEQYF
TRBJ2-1,TRBD2,NA,TRBV7-2,TGTGCCAGCAGCCCCGGCCGGGGGGCCTACAATGAGCAGTTCTTC,CASSPGRGAYNEQFF
TRBJ2-5,TRBD1,NA,TRBV5-1,TGCGCCAGCAGCCCACTAAGCGGGACAGGGGGTCAAGAGACCCAGTACTTC,CASSPLSGTGGQETQYF
TRBJ1-3,TRBD1,NA,TRBV9,TGTGCCAGCAGCGTATTTAGGGACAGTGGAAACACCATATATTTT,CASSVFRDSGNTIYF
TRBJ2-7,TRBD2,NA,TRBV19,TGTGCCAGTATAGGATGGGGCAGCGGGAGCTCCTACGAGCAGTACTTC,CASIGWGSGSSYEQYF
TRBJ2-4,NA,NA,TRBV5-6,TGTGCCAGCAGCTTCAGGTACGACATTCAGTACTTC,CASSFRYDIQYF
TRBJ1-3,NA,NA,TRBV6-5,TGTGCCAGCAGCATGACAGAGGACGCCCTCGCTCTCTATTTT,CASSMTEDALALYF
TRBJ1-2,NA,NA,TRBV6-6,TGTGCCAGCAGTTACCGAGAGGGTAGCATGTATGGCTACACCTTC,CASSYREGSMYGYTF
TRBJ2-1,NA,NA,TRBV5-4,TGTGCCAGCAGTGCTTCGACCTCCCAGCGAAACAATGAGCAGTTCTTC,CASSASTSQRNNEQFF
TRBJ2-6,TRBD1,NA,TRBV7-9,TGTGCCGAGAGAGGGACAGGGACCTCTGGGGCCAACGTCCTGACTTTC,CAERGTGTSGANVLTF
TRBJ1-2,NA,NA,TRBV7-2,TGTGCCAGCAGCCCTCAGGACTATGGCTACACCTTC,CASSPQDYGYTF
TRBJ2-5,TRBD1,NA,TRBV28,TGTGCCAGCTGGGACAGGGGGGAACAAGAGACCCAGTACTTC,CASWDRGEQETQYF
TRBJ1-2,NA,NA,TRBV5-6,TGTGCCAGCAGCACACAGGGATGGGGCTACACCTTC,CASSTQGWGYTF
TRBJ1-5,TRBD1,NA,TRBV19,TGTGCCAGTACCCCCGGGACAGGGGCCGGTCAGCCCCAGCATTTT,CASTPGTGAGQPQHF
TRBJ1-2,NA,NA,TRBV12-3/TRBV12-4,TGTGCCAGCAGCCCGGTTACCTATGGCTACACCTTC,CASSPVTYGYTF
TRBJ1-1,TRBD1,NA,TRBV13,TGTGCCAGCAGCCGTACAGGGGGTGGTGCTGAAGCTTTCTTT,CASSRTGGGAEAFF
TRBJ1-1,NA,NA,TRBV5-6,TGTGCCAGCAGCTTGGGAGAAGCTGAAGCTTTCTTT,CASSLGEAEAFF
TRBJ2-6,NA,NA,TRBV11-2,TGTGCCAGCAGCCCCATCTCAGGGGCTGGGGCCAACGTCCTGACTTTC,CASSPISGAGANVLTF